The 18 T cell receptor beta chains listed next were all sequenced from one sample in a study of breast tumors, draining lymph nodes, adjacent tissues. Axillary draining lymph nodes of breast cancer patients supplied the node samples. Using its own MiXCR run on the multiplex PCR reads, TCRdb lists one record per CDR3 protein. The sample has about 230,000 distinct CDR3 sequences, about a third seen once. The sample consisted of axillary lymph node tissue. The receptor source for this set is a female donor with breast cancer. Some clones in this sample may be carry-over from other donors' samples.

Ten or more counts support this clonotype. The rearrangement links TRBV5-8 to TRBJ2-3; 10 positions agree with TRBD1. V lost 0 bases and J lost 3; bases outside the gene matches: 4. The CDR3 loop spans 16 amino acids. From germline, CDR1 is SGHTS and CDR2 YDEGEE. CDR3 region: CASSLGDRGRTDTQYF. The CDR3 nucleotides read TGTGCCAGCAGCTTGGGTGACAGGGGGCGGACAGATACGCAGTATTTT.

The chain is built from TRBV2 and TRBJ1-1; 9 nucleotides match TRBD1. Losses at the gene ends were 4 bases for V and 0 bases for J; bases not matched to a gene: 3. This CDR3 is built from 15 residues. Germline V gene lookup returns CDR1 SNHLY and CDR2 FYNNEI. DNA of the CDR3: TGTGCCAGCAGTGGAAGGACAGGGGTGAACACTGAAGCTTTCTTT. Translated: CASSGRTGVNTEAFF. Together with reference TRBV2 and TRBJ1-1, the CDR3 gives the full variable domain: EPEVTQTPSHQVTQMGQEVILRCVPISNHLYFYWYRQILGQKVEFLVSFYNNEISEKSEIFDDQFSVERPDGSNFTLKIRSTKLEDSAMYFCASSGRTGVNTEAFFGQGTRLTVV.

The sample holds many counts of this clonotype. The gene calls are TRBV19 and TRBJ2-7; possibly TRBD1 or TRBD2 for D (5 bases each). The V gene lost 8 bases and the J gene lost 2 bases, with 13 bases spanning the gap. The CDR3 is 13 residues long. Germline V gene lookup returns CDR1 LNHDA and CDR2 SQIVND (reference sequence). CDR3 residues: CASYGTSAYEQYF. The DNA of the CDR3 is TGTGCCAGTTACGGGACGTCTGCCTACGAGCAGTACTTC.

At least ten counts were recorded for this clonotype. The chain combines TRBV5-4 with TRBJ1-2; D possibly corresponds to TRBD1 (5 bases). Trimming took 4 bases from V and 5 from J, leaving 15 bases between them. The CDR3 is made up of 14 amino acids. Germline assignment: CDR1 SGHNT and CDR2 YYREEE (reference sequence). DNA for the CDR3: TGTGCCAGCAGCCCTTCCGGGACCGTATATGGCTACACCTTC. It specifies CASSPSGTVYGYTF. Looking up the rest from reference TRBV5-4 and TRBJ1-2 gives the full variable domain: ETGVTQSPTHLIKTRGQQVTLRCSSQSGHNTVSWYQQALGQGPQFIFQYYREEENGRGNFPPRFSGLQFPNYSSELNVNALELDDSALYLCASSPSGTVYGYTFGSGTRLTVV.

In its sample, this clonotype was seen many times. The CDR3 DNA follows: TGCGCCAGCAGCTTGGTTACAGCAAACTATGGCTACACCTTC. Translating gives CASSLVTANYGYTF. The rearrangement links TRBV5-1 to TRBJ1-2; no reliable D call. The CDR3 spans 14 residues. Trimming took off 0 bases at V and 2 bases at J, with 8 bases between the two ends. In germline, CDR1 is SGHRS, CDR2 YFSETQ.

The V call is TRBV5-4, the J call TRBJ2-3; 7 bases agree with TRBD1. The ends lost 0 bases at V and 3 bases at J; junction bases unmatched: 4. Per the germline V gene, CDR1 is SGHNT and CDR2 is YYREEE (reference sequence). CDR3 length: 15 amino acids. The CDR3 DNA sequence: TGTGCCAGCAGCTTGGCCGGGACAGTGACAGATACGCAGTATTTT. Translated, it gives CASSLAGTVTDTQYF.

This clonotype was seen a few times. This may be a read error, as it is one base from a much larger clone. V is TRBV5-6 and J is TRBJ2-1, with 9 bases fitting TRBD2. The germline V gene encodes CDR1 SGHDT and CDR2 YYEEEE. Trimming cost V 4 bases and J 7 bases; bases outside gene matches: 9. This CDR3 spans 15 amino acids. As DNA, the CDR3 is TGTGCCAGCAGCCGGACTAGCGCGAATTGGAATGAGCAGTTCTTC. Its translation is CASSRTSANWNEQFF.

V usage is TRBV9 and J usage is TRBJ1-5; TRBD1 aligns across 8 bases. J was trimmed by 1 base and V by 6 bases; bases with no gene match: 12. CDR1 is SGDLS, CDR2 YYNGEE, per germline. The CDR3 extends over 17 amino acids. For the CDR3, the DNA is TGTGCCAGCATTAGGAGACAGGGGCTCGGGAGCAATCAGCCCCAGCATTTT. As protein: CASIRRQGLGSNQPQHF.

This clonotype was picked up many times. This chain uses TRBV25-1 with TRBJ2-7; no reliable D call. V was pared by 2 bases and J by 4 bases, with 12 bases between. The germline gives CDR1 MGHDK, CDR2 SYGVNS. The CDR3 is 14 residues long. The CDR3 reads CASSEQQDRYEQYF. CDR3 coding DNA: TGTGCCAGCAGTGAACAGCAGGACCGTTACGAGCAGTACTTC.

This clonotype occurred many times. The chain uses TRBV7-9 and TRBJ1-4; D is unclear. Germline V CDR1 and CDR2: SEHNR, FQNEAQ (reference sequence). V was cut by 8 bases and J by 10 bases, with 14 bases left in between. The CDR3 is 12 amino acids. CDR3 protein: CASGSDIGKLFF. The CDR3 DNA sequence: TGTGCCAGCGGTTCTGACATTGGAAAACTGTTTTTT.

This clonotype has ten or more counts. The V gene is TRBV6-2 or TRBV6-3, the J gene TRBJ1-6; a possible D gene is TRBD1 (6 bases). The CDR3 has 14 amino acids. Germline CDR1 reads MNHEY; CDR2 reads SVGEGT. V lost 5 bases and J 15 bases, leaving 20 bases between the germline ends. CDR3 in amino acids: CASSASRGEGRLHF. In DNA form, the CDR3 reads TGTGCCAGCAGTGCCTCCAGGGGCGAGGGTCGCCTCCACTTT.

There are many counts of this clonotype. The chain links TRBV5-1 to TRBJ1-3, with a possible D match to TRBD1 (5 bases). The CDR3 sequence is 16 residues long. The V and J ends lost 1 base and 2 bases respectively, with 13 bases between them. The germline CDR1 and CDR2 sequences are SGHRS and YFSETQ. CDR3 amino acids: CASSLNGGNAGNTIYF. The CDR3 bases are TGCGCCAGCAGCTTGAATGGGGGGAACGCTGGAAACACCATATATTTT.

The chain joins TRBV11-2 to TRBJ1-3; D not certain. This CDR3 is built from 14 residues. Germline-derived CDR1 and CDR2 are SGHAT and FQNNGV. The germline V and J ends were trimmed by 5 bases and 0 bases, with 8 bases remaining between them. The chain's CDR3 is CASSSWASGNTIYF. The CDR3, as DNA: TGTGCCAGCAGCAGTTGGGCCTCTGGAAACACCATATATTTT.

The sample holds many counts of this clonotype. The rearrangement uses TRBV5-4 and TRBJ2-1, with 7 nucleotides matching TRBD2. In germline, CDR1 is SGHNT, CDR2 YYREEE (reference sequence). Trimming removed 7 bases from V and 5 bases from J; junction bases left unmatched: 9. This CDR3 comprises 14 residues. CDR3 residues: CASYSGTKNNEQFF. The CDR3 coding sequence is TGTGCCAGCTATTCCGGGACTAAAAACAATGAGCAGTTCTTC.

In the case of this clonotype: A much larger clone lies a single base off, so this may be a read error. The chain couples TRBV6-5 to TRBJ1-3, with D possibly matching TRBD1 (5 bases). Germline V gene lookup returns CDR1 MNHEY and CDR2 SVGAGI. The CDR3 is 15 amino acids. Trimming stripped 6 bases from V and 0 bases from J, with 12 bases between. In nucleotides, the CDR3 is TGTGCCAGCAGCCCGGGGGTCTTCTCTGGAAACACCATATATTTT. Its protein is CASSPGVFSGNTIYF.

This clonotype was observed many times. CDR3 loop: CASSTGQDLNQPQHF. CDR3 coding DNA: TGTGCCAGCAGTACGGGACAGGACCTCAATCAGCCCCAGCATTTT. The rearrangement uses TRBV6-6 and TRBJ1-5; TRBD1 matches at 8 bases. The CDR3 extends over 15 amino acids. Germline assignment: CDR1 MNHNY and CDR2 SVGAGI (reference sequence). The ends lost 5 bases at V and 3 bases at J; junction bases unmatched: 6.

This clonotype was detected ten times or more. The V and J genes are TRBV19 and TRBJ1-5, with a possible D match to TRBD1 (6 bases). This CDR3 contains 15 residues. CDR1 is LNHDA, CDR2 SQIVND, per germline (reference sequence). V lost 2 bases and J lost 5, with 13 bases in between. CDR3 loop: CASSISGGLHQPQHF. The CDR3 nucleotides are TGTGCCAGTAGTATATCGGGGGGGCTCCATCAGCCCCAGCATTTT. The full variable domain, rest sourced from reference TRBV19 and TRBJ1-5, is DGGITQSPKYLFRKEGQNVTLSCEQNLNHDAMYWYRQDPGQGLRLIYYSQIVNDFQKGDIAEGYSVSREKKESFPLTVTSAQKNPTAFYLCASSISGGLHQPQHFGDGTRLSIL.

V gene TRBV7-9 combines with J gene TRBJ1-3; D is unclear. V dropped 5 bases and J dropped 3 bases, with 14 bases sitting between them. The CDR3 sequence is 15 residues long. Looked up from germline, CDR1 is SEHNR and CDR2 is FQNEAQ (reference sequence). CDR3 in amino acids: CASSLAEGFGNTIYF. DNA for the CDR3: TGTGCCAGCAGCCTCGCGGAGGGCTTTGGAAACACCATATATTTT.